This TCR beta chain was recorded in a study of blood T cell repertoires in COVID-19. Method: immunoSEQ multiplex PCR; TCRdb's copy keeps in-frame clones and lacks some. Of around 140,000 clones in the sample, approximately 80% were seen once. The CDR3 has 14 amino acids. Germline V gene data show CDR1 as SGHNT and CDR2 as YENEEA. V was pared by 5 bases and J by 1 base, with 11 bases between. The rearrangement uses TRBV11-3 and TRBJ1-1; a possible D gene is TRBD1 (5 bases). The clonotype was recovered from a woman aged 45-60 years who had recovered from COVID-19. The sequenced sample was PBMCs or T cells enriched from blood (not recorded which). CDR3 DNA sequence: TGTGCCAGCAGCCAGGGCAAATCGAACACTGAAGCTTTCTTT. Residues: CASSQGKSNTEAFF. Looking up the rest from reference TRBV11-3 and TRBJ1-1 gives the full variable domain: EAGVVQSPRYKIIEKKQPVAFWCNPISGHNTLYWYLQNLGQGPELLIRYENEEAVDDSQLPKDRFSAERLKGVDSTLKIQPAELGDSAVYLCASSQGKSNTEAFFGQGTRLTVV.